One TCR beta chain is described in this entry. The antigen is not known. This entry is derived from a study of human T cells and chemical hapten exposure. The length of the CDR3 is 16 residues. Trimming left V 8 bases short and J 2 bases short, with 20 bases between. Germline V gene data show CDR1 as MNHEY and CDR2 as SVGEGT. Time point of the sample: patch test 1, 2 weeks after DPC sensitization. Regarding treatment: therapeutic diphenylcyclopropenone sensitization with weekly scalp DPC. Prior to application of each patch test, blood was drawn. Within the library, unique molecular identifiers were attached to each individual cDNA molecule. In the authors' workflow: Sample-level TCR yields exhibited a median of around 93,000, with a range of roughly 20,000 to 690,600. TCRdb re-analysed the RACE reads in MiXCR, keeping a single row per CDR3 protein. TCRdb, not the authors, supplied the V and J calls. This table holds around 340,000 distinct CDR3 sequences, approximately 6.3% found once.

General observations from the study: PT1 expanded TCR counts and patch test score correlated positively.

The source is a woman aged 18-30 years with alopecia areata. Some clones in this sample may be carry-over from other donors' samples. Sequences were derived from whole blood, sampled in connection with sensitization to the hapten diphenylcyclopropenone (DPC). The rearrangement joins TRBV6-2 or TRBV6-3 to TRBJ2-3, with D maybe TRBD1 (7 bases). The CDR3 DNA is TGTGCCAGCCGACCGAACAGGGGAGGTCTCACAGATACGCAGTATTTT. Protein: CASRPNRGGLTDTQYF.